This TCR beta chain was obtained from a study of a mutant IDH1 vaccine in newly diagnosed glioma. On the study more broadly: First vaccine doses came 4-6 weeks after radiotherapy alone, or with temozolomide cycles. Previous treatment comprised radiotherapy, temozolomide, or both, mostly both. Treated patients comprised about 60% males and approximately 38% females, mean age 40.4 years.

Generated by immunoSEQ multiplex PCR, the TCRdb table keeps only in-frame clones and is missing some. The sample holds tens of thousands of clones, about three quarters seen once. This clone was seen only once. What it binds is not known. CDR1 is MNHNY and CDR2 is SVGAGI in the germline V gene (reference sequence). The germline V and J ends were trimmed by 4 bases and 5 bases, with 15 bases remaining between them. The CDR3 is 15 residues long. The time point denotes: week 35, safety follow-up. All doses held 300 ug of mutant IDH1 20-mer peptide, with topical imiquimod. At weeks 1, 3, 5, 7, 11, 15, 19 and 23, patients received a vaccination, eight in all.

Sequences were derived from PBMCs, sampled from a glioma patient whose treatment included an IDH1 peptide vaccine. This TCR came from a man between 35 and 55 years old with glioma. The chain is built from TRBV6-6 and TRBJ2-4; D is perhaps TRBD2 (7 bases). In nucleotides, the CDR3 is TGTGCCAGCAGTTTGGGGCGGGGGCGGCAAAACATTCAGTACTTC. This codes for CASSLGRGRQNIQYF.